This section outlines one TCR beta chain sequence together with its context. Its antigen remains unknown. The data stem from a study of lymphopenia after photon versus proton radiotherapy. Broader study findings: Post-nadir TCR diversity decline inversely tracked overall survival among those who died.

This CDR3 is built from 14 residues. Trimming left V 5 bases short and J 5 bases short, with 14 bases between. Per germline, CDR1 SGHTA and CDR2 FQGNSA. Here immunoSEQ multiplex PCR was the method, and the copy in TCRdb shows in-frame clones only, minus some. The data hold 150,000 to 200,000 clones, with about 88% observed a single time. The receptor comes from a man aged 45-60 years with gastric cancer. Specimen: peripheral blood, collected from a patient treated with photon-based radiotherapy. The J gene is TRBJ2-3, the V gene TRBV7-2; the D gene is possibly TRBD1 (6 bases). The CDR3 loop reads CASSPLGGIDTQYF. The CDR3 bases are TGTGCCAGCAGCCCCCTAGGGGGAATAGATACGCAGTATTTT.